The 21 T cell receptor beta chains below come from one sample, sequenced in a study of response to subunit inactivated influenza vaccine. TCRdb fed the RT-PCR reads into MiXCR, producing one record per CDR3 protein. The sample includes about 650,000 distinct CDR3 sequences, approximately 14% seen only once; the top ten take roughly 7.2%. The source was PBMCs from blood, collected less than 15 days before vaccination. These TCRs come from a man aged 50-60 years who received an inactivated influenza vaccine.

This clonotype was recorded many times. The V and J genes are TRBV4-2 and TRBJ2-7, with TRBD2 as a possible D gene (6 bases). Trimming removed 0 bases at V and 0 bases at J, with 9 bases between. This CDR3 has 15 residues. Germline V gene lookup returns CDR1 LGHNA and CDR2 YNFKEQ. The CDR3 sequence is CASSQERDSSYEQYF. The CDR3 nucleotides read TGTGCCAGCAGCCAAGAGCGGGACTCCTCCTACGAGCAGTACTTC.

J is TRBJ2-7 and V is TRBV28, with D tentatively TRBD1 (6 bases). V lost 4 bases and J lost 3, with 16 bases in between. This CDR3 is 15 amino acids long. Germline V gene sequence: CDR1 MDHEN, CDR2 SYDVKM. CDR3 DNA: TGTGCCAGCAGTTCGTACGACGTACAGGGCTACGAGCAGTACTTC. Residues: CASSSYDVQGYEQYF.

In its sample, this clonotype was seen a few times. The chain combines TRBV25-1 with TRBJ2-5; no clear D. Germline CDR1 is MGHDK and CDR2 is SYGVNS. Deletions cut 1 base from V and 4 bases from J, with 7 bases between. The CDR3 has 13 residues. The chain's CDR3 is CASSESSRETQYF. The CDR3 DNA reads as TGTGCCAGCAGTGAATCCAGCCGAGAGACCCAGTACTTC.

At least ten counts were recorded for this clonotype. Here the CDR3 DNA reads TGTGCCAGCAGCGCGGGGACAGGGGGTTCCTACGAGCAGTACTTC. Encoded protein: CASSAGTGGSYEQYF. The chain is built from TRBV9 and TRBJ2-7, with 11 bases fitting TRBD1. This CDR3 is 15 amino acids long. Germline CDR1 SGDLS, CDR2 YYNGEE. V dropped 3 bases and J dropped 1; count of bases not matched to a gene: 3.

The chain joins TRBV20-1 to TRBJ2-1; 10 positions match TRBD2. This CDR3 is built from 16 residues. Germline V gives CDR1 DFQATT, CDR2 SNEGSKA (reference sequence). J was trimmed by 6 bases and V by 3 bases; bases with no gene match: 11. CDR3 bases: TGCAGTGCTAGGTGGCCTAGCGGGGGAGTGAGCAATGAGCAGTTCTTC. Translation: CSARWPSGGVSNEQFF.

The chain has TRBV15 and TRBJ1-1; D is possibly TRBD1 (5 bases). Germline CDR1 LNHNV, CDR2 YYDKDF (reference sequence). The CDR3 is 17 amino acids. V was cut by 0 bases and J by 3 bases, with 17 bases left in between. The CDR3 sequence: CATSRDEWWGTYTEAFF. CDR3 DNA: TGTGCCACCAGCAGAGATGAGTGGTGGGGGACTTACACTGAAGCTTTCTTT.

The chain recombines TRBV18 with TRBJ2-3; the match to TRBD1 covers 7 bases. After removal of 0 bases from V and 6 bases from J, the junction contained 6 bases not matched to a gene. This CDR3 has 15 amino acids. CDR1 and CDR2 from the germline V gene are KGHSH and LQKENI. DNA for the CDR3: TGTGCCAGCTCACCACCGGGACAGCGGAAGGATACGCAGTATTTT. Protein: CASSPPGQRKDTQYF.

This clonotype was found many times. The chain has TRBV4-3 and TRBJ2-3, with 12 nucleotides matching TRBD1. Looked up from germline, CDR1 is LGHNA and CDR2 is YSLEER. The CDR3 extends over 18 amino acids. After removal of 0 bases from V and 3 bases from J, the junction contained 7 bases not matched to a gene. Here the CDR3 reads CASSQEGTGGFVTDTQYF. In nucleotides, the CDR3 is TGCGCCAGCAGCCAAGAAGGGACAGGGGGCTTTGTGACAGATACGCAGTATTTT.

This chain joins TRBV6-5 and TRBJ2-5; D uncertain. Germline loops: CDR1 MNHEY, CDR2 SVGAGI. Trimming left V 8 bases short and J 0 bases short, with 16 bases between. The CDR3 is 15 amino acids. The CDR3 bases are TGTGCCAGCGGTTGGGTGGCGGCGAACCAAGAGACCCAGTACTTC. Protein product: CASGWVAANQETQYF.

The chain uses TRBV5-6 and TRBJ2-2; weak D call: TRBD1 (6 bases). The V and J ends lost 4 bases and 6 bases respectively, with 10 bases between them. Germline CDR1 is SGHDT and CDR2 is YYEEEE. This CDR3 region has 13 residues. CDR3 protein: CASSSNRAGELFF. CDR3 coding DNA: TGTGCCAGCAGCAGCAACAGGGCCGGGGAGCTGTTTTTT.

The chain combines TRBV5-1 with TRBJ2-1, with unresolved D. Germline V CDR1 and CDR2: SGHRS, YFSETQ. This CDR3 is 13 amino acids long. Trimming removed 0 bases at V and 6 bases at J, with 7 bases between. The CDR3 protein is CASSLDQINEQFF. Written as DNA, the CDR3 is TGCGCCAGCAGCTTGGACCAGATCAATGAGCAGTTCTTC.

This clonotype was seen a handful of times. V is TRBV10-3 and J is TRBJ2-3; unclear D gene. Deletions cut 0 bases from V and 2 bases from J, with 9 bases between. The CDR3 spans 15 residues. CDR1 ENHRY and CDR2 SYGVKD come from the germline V gene. In nucleotides, the CDR3 is TGTGCCATCAGTGAGTCCCCCGCAGTCACAGATACGCAGTATTTT. Its translation is CAISESPAVTDTQYF.

This chain uses TRBV20-1 with TRBJ2-3; no clear D gene. CDR1 DFQATT and CDR2 SNEGSKA come from the germline V gene (reference sequence). CDR3 length: 15 residues. With 6 bases removed from V and 3 bases from J, the gap between germline ends came to 19 bases. CDR3 nucleotide sequence: TGCAGTGCCGTCAATCCCACAGTTGAGACAGATACGCAGTATTTT. Its protein product is CSAVNPTVETDTQYF.

This clonotype occurred a few times. An end of the junction differs from the germline gene, which may be a read error. The rearrangement joins TRBV4-3 to TRBJ2-7; 10 bases agree with TRBD2. The CDR3 is 15 amino acids. The V gene's germline CDR1 is LGHNA and CDR2 YSLEER. CDR3 sequence (DNA): TGCGCCAGCGGCCAAGGACTAGCGGCAACCTACGAGCAGTACTTC. It specifies CASGQGLAATYEQYF.

The rearrangement links TRBV12-3 or TRBV12-4 to TRBJ2-1, with D hard to call. The V end was cut by 0 bases, the J end by 5 bases, with 11 bases between. The CDR3 covers 15 residues. The DNA for the CDR3 is TGTGCCAGCAGTTTAGCAGGGCTTAACAACAATGAGCAGTTCTTC. Its protein product is CASSLAGLNNNEQFF.

The CDR3 loop reads CASSRRDRGWQETQYF. CDR3 DNA: TGTGCCAGCAGCCGCCGGGACAGGGGATGGCAAGAGACCCAGTACTTC. The rearrangement links TRBV3-1 to TRBJ2-5; 10 bases are shared with TRBD1. V lost 4 bases and J lost 2; bases outside the gene matches: 7. CDR3 length equals 16 residues. Germline V CDR1 and CDR2: LGHDT, YNNKEL (reference sequence).

This clonotype has only a few counts. V and J are TRBV3-1 and TRBJ2-1, with D hard to call. CDR3 length: 15 amino acids. V dropped 0 bases and J dropped 5 bases, with 11 bases sitting between them. The germline CDR1 and CDR2 sequences are LGHDT and YNNKEL (reference sequence). The CDR3 nucleotides read TGTGCCAGCAGCCAAGATCCTCACAGCAACAATGAGCAGTTCTTC. Protein: CASSQDPHSNNEQFF.

The table lists this clonotype with many counts. The chain recombines TRBV5-1 with TRBJ2-1; TRBD1 matches at 12 bases. With V trimmed by 4 bases and J by 7 bases, 12 bases remained unmatched. The CDR3 contains 17 residues. Per the germline V gene, CDR1 is SGHRS and CDR2 is YFSETQ. CDR3 sequence reads: CASSPISGTGGRNEQFF. CDR3 DNA sequence: TGCGCCAGCAGCCCAATCTCCGGGACAGGGGGCCGGAATGAGCAGTTCTTC.

This clonotype was detected only a few times. The CDR3 protein is CASSLAGQIQETQYF. CDR3 nucleotide sequence: TGTGCCAGCAGCTTAGCGGGACAGATCCAAGAGACCCAGTACTTC. This chain joins TRBV7-9 and TRBJ2-5, with 7 nucleotides matching TRBD1. This CDR3 region has 15 residues. Germline CDR1 and CDR2: SEHNR and FQNEAQ (reference sequence). The ends lost 0 bases at V and 1 base at J; junction bases unmatched: 2.

CDR3 in DNA: TGTGCCAGCAGTACCCGGACAGCTGACGTCGTAAAACTGTTTTTT. This translates into CASSTRTADVVKLFF. The chain couples TRBV12-3 or TRBV12-4 to TRBJ1-4, with a tentative D call TRBD1 (6 bases). The CDR3 runs to 15 residues. Trimming left V 5 bases short and J 10 bases short, with 20 bases between.

In its sample, this clonotype was seen once. The V call is TRBV5-5, the J call TRBJ2-1, with D unclear. V lost 1 base to trimming and J lost 2 bases, with 10 bases between them. This CDR3 comprises 15 residues. Germline values: CDR1 SGHKS, CDR2 YYEKEE (reference sequence). CDR3 in amino acids: CASSLNYGPYNEQFF. For the CDR3, the DNA is TGTGCCAGCAGCTTGAACTATGGACCCTACAATGAGCAGTTCTTC.